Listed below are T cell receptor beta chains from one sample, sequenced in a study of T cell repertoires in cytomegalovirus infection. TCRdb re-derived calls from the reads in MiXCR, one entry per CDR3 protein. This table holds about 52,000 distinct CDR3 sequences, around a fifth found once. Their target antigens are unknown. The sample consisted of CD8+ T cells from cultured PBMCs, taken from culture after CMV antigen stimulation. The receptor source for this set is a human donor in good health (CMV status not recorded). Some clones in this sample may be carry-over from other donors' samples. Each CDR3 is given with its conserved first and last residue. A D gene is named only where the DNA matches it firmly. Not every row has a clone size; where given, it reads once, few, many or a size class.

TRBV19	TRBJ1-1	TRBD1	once	TGTGCCAGTAGTCGGACAGGGGGAACTGAAGCTTTCTTT	CASSRTGGTEAFF
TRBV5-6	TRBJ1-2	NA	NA	TGTGCCAGCAGCTTGTGGGTCGGGGCGGAAGCTAACTATGGCTACACCTTC	CASSLWVGAEANYGYTF
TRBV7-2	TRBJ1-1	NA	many	TGTGCCAGCAGCTTAGTGGGGACAAGGGCTGAAGCTTTCTTT	CASSLVGTRAEAFF
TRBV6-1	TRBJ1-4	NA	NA	TGTGCCAGCAGTGAAGAGACATCACCTAATGAAAAACTGTTTTTT	CASSEETSPNEKLFF
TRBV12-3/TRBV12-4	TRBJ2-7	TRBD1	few	TGTGCCAGCAGTCCACAGGGGGCCTACGAGCAGTACTTC	CASSPQGAYEQYF
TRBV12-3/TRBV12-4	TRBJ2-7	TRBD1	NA	TGTGCCAGCAGTTGGACAGGGGGGTCCTACGAGCAGTACTTC	CASSWTGGSYEQYF
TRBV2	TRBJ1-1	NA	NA	TGTGCCAGCAATGTGAACACTGAAGCTTTCTTT	CASNVNTEAFF
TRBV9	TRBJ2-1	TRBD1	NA	TGTGCCAGCAGCTCCCCCTCGCACCGGGACAGCTCCTACAATGAGCAGTTCTTC	CASSSPSHRDSSYNEQFF
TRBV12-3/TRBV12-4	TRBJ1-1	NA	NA	TGTGCCAGCAGTCCCACGACACATGTGGCTTTCTTT	CASSPTTHVAFF
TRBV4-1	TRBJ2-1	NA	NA	TGCGCCAGCAGCCAAGCCTCGGGGTATGAGCAGTTCTTC	CASSQASGYEQFF
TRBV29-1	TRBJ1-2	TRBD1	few	TGCAGCGTTGAAGTGAACCGGGACAGTCGTCTTCACTATGGCTACACCTTC	CSVEVNRDSRLHYGYTF
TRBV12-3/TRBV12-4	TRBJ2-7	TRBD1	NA	TGTGCCAGCAGTTTTTTGCCAGGGGGCTACGAGCAGTACTTC	CASSFLPGGYEQYF
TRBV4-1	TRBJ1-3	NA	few	TGCGCCAGCAGCCAGAGCTCTGGAAACACCATATATTTT	CASSQSSGNTIYF
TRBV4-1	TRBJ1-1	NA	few	TGCGCCAGCAGCCACTCCCGGGACATGATGAACACTGAAGCTTTCTTT	CASSHSRDMMNTEAFF
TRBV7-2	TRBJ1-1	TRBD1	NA	TGTGCCAGCAGCTTCCGGACAGGGATCGACACTGAAGCTTTCTTT	CASSFRTGIDTEAFF
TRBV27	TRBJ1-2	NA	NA	TGTGCCAGCAGCCGACGGGACGGTCTCTTTGGCTACACCTTC	CASSRRDGLFGYTF
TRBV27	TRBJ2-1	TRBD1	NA	TGTGCCAGCACCGTCGGGAACAGGGGAACGAATGAGCAGTTCTTC	CASTVGNRGTNEQFF
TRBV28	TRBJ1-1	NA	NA	TGTGCCACTGATAATTCCAGATTGAACACTGAAGCTTTCTTT	CATDNSRLNTEAFF
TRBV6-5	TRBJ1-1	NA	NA	TGTGCCAGCAGTTACTCATCCGGGGACACTGAAGCTTTCTTT	CASSYSSGDTEAFF
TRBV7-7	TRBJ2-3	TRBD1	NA	TGTGCCAGCAGCTTAGGACAGGGGATTGGGGATACGCAGTATTTT	CASSLGQGIGDTQYF
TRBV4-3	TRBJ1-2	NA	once	TGCGCCAGCAGCCAAGATAAGGTTGAGGCAGCTAACTATGGCTACACCTTC	CASSQDKVEAANYGYTF
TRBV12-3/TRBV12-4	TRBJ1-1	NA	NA	TGTGCCAGCAGTTTAGTGGGGATGGACACTGAAGCTTTCTTT	CASSLVGMDTEAFF
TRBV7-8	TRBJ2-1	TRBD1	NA	TGTGCCAGCAGCTCCGGGACAGCCTTCGAAGGGGGTCAGTTCTTC	CASSSGTAFEGGQFF
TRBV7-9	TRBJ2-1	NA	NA	TGTGCCAGCAGTGATCCCAGAGTGGGCAATGAGCAGTTCTTC	CASSDPRVGNEQFF
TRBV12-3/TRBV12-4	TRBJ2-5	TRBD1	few	TGTGCCAGCAGATTAACCGGGACAGGGGGCGGGGAGACCCAGTACTTC	CASRLTGTGGGETQYF
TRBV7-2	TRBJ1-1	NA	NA	TGTGCCAGCAGGGACGGACGCGGGAACACTGAAGCTTTCTTT	CASRDGRGNTEAFF
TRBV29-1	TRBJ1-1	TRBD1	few	TGCAGCGTTGATGGCAGGGGGGCTGAAGCTTTCTTT	CSVDGRGAEAFF
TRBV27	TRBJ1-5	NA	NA	TGTGCCAGCAGAGGTTATAGCAATCAGCCCCAGCATTTT	CASRGYSNQPQHF
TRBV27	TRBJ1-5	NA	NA	TGTGCCAGCAGTTTCGACGGAGGACGACCCCAGCATTTT	CASSFDGGRPQHF
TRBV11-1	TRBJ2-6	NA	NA	TGTGCCAGCAGCTTAGTGGAGGTGAGCGGGGCCAACGTCCTGACTTTC	CASSLVEVSGANVLTF